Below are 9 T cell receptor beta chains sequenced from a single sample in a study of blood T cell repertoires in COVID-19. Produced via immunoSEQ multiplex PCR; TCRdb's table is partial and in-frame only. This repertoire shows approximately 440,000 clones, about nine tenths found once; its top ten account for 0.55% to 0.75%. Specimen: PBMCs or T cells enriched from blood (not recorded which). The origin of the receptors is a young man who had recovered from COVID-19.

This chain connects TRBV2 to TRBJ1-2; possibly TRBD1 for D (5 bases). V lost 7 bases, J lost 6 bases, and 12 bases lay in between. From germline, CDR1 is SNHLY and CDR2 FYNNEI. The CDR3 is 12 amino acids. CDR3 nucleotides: TGTGCCAGCATACGACAGATGCATGGCTACACCTTC. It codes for CASIRQMHGYTF. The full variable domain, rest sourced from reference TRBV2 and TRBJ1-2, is EPEVTQTPSHQVTQMGQEVILRCVPISNHLYFYWYRQILGQKVEFLVSFYNNEISEKSEIFDDQFSVERPDGSNFTLKIRSTKLEDSAMYFCASIRQMHGYTFGSGTRLTVV.

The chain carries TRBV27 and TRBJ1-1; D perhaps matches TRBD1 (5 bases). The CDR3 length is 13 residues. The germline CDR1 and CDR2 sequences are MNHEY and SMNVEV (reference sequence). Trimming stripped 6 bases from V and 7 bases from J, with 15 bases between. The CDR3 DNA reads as TGTGCCAGCAGCTACGCTCTTACAGGTGAAGCTTTCTTT. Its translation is CASSYALTGEAFF.

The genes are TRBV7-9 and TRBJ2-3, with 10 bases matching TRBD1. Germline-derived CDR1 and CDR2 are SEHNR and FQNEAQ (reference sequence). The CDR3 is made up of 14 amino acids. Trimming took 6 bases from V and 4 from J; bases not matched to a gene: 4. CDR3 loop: CASRTGTGADTQYF. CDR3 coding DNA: TGTGCCAGCAGAACCGGGACAGGGGCAGATACGCAGTATTTT.

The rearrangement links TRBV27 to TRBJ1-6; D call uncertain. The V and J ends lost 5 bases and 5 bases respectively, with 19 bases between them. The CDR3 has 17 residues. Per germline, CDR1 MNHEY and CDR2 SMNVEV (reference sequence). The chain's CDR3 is CASSPLGWGNDNSPLHF. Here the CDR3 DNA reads TGTGCCAGCAGTCCACTAGGATGGGGTAACGATAATTCACCCCTCCACTTT.

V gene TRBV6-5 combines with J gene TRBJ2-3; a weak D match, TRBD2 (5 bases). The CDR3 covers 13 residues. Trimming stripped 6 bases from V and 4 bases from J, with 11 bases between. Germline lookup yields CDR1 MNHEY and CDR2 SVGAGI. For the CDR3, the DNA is TGTGCCAGCAGAACTAGGAGTTCAGATACGCAGTATTTT. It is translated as CASRTRSSDTQYF.

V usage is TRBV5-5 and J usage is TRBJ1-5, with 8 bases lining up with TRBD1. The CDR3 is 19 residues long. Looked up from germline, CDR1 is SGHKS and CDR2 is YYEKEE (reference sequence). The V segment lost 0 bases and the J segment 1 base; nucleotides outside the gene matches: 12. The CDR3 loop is CASSLVGGQGANSNQPQHF. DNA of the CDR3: TGTGCCAGCAGCTTGGTAGGTGGCCAGGGGGCTAACAGCAATCAGCCCCAGCATTTT.

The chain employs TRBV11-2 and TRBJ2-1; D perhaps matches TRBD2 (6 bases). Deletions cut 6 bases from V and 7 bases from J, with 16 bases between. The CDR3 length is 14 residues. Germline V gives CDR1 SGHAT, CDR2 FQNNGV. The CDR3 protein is CASSGTHLRNEQFF. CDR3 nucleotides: TGTGCCAGCAGTGGGACTCACCTAAGGAATGAGCAGTTCTTC.

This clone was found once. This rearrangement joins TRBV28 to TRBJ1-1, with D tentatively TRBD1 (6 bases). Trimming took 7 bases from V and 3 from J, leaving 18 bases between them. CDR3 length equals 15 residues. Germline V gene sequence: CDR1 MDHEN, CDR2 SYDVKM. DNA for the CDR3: TGTGCCAGCACTTACCCAGGGGCCCGGGACACTGAAGCTTTCTTT. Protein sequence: CASTYPGARDTEAFF.

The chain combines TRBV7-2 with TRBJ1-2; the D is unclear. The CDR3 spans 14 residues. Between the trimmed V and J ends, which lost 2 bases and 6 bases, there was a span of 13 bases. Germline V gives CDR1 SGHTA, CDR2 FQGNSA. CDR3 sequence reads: CASSLNLSGDGYTF. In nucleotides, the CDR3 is TGTGCCAGCAGCTTAAACTTGTCCGGGGATGGCTACACCTTC. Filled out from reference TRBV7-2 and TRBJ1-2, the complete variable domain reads GAGVSQSPSNKVTEKGKDVELRCDPISGHTALYWYRQSLGQGLEFLIYFQGNSAPDKSGLPSDRFSAERTGGSVSTLTIQRTQQEDSAVYLCASSLNLSGDGYTFGSGTRLTVV.